This TCR beta chain derives from a study of metastatic and nonmetastatic thyroid tumors. The wider study: Repertoires from blood and tumor or nodule tissue of malignant and benign thyroid patients were compared. Study findings and constraints: Within blood and tumor, benign nodules reportedly had significantly lower TCR beta diversity than malignant thyroid tumors did.

Using MiXCR, TCRdb reanalyzed the PCR reads. Among tens of thousands of clones listed, about 22% were seen once. Per the germline V gene, CDR1 is KGHDR and CDR2 is SFDVKD. Trimming removed 3 bases at V and 4 bases at J, with 10 bases between. The CDR3 loop spans 14 amino acids. Patients were all untreated before their thyroid surgery. Ten or more counts support this clone. Its cognate antigen is unknown. This clonotype was sampled from a male donor with papillary thyroid cancer or a benign thyroid nodule (not recorded which). Some clones in this sample may be carry-over from other donors' samples. The V and J genes are TRBV24-1 and TRBJ2-3, with D unresolved. The sample consisted of blood. CDR3 protein: CATSDLWAADTQYF. In DNA, the CDR3 is TGTGCCACCAGTGATCTATGGGCCGCAGATACGCAGTATTTT.